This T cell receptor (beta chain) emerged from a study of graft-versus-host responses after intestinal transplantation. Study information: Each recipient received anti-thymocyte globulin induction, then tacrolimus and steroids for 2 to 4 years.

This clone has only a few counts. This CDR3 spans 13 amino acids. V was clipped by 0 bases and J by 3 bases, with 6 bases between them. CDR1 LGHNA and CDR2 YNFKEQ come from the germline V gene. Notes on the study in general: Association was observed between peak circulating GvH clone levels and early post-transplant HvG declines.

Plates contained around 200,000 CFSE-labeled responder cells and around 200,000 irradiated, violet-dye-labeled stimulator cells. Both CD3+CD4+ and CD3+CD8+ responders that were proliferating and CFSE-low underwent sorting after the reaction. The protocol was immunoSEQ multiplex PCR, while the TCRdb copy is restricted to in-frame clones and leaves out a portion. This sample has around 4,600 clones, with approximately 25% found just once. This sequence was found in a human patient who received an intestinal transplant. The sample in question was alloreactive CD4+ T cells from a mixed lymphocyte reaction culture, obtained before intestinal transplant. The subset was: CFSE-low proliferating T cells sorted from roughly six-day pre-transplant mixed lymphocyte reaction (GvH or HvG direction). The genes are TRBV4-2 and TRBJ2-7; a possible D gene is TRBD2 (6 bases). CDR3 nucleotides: TGTGCCAGCAGCCAAGAAGCGGGCTACGAGCAGTACTTC. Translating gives CASSQEAGYEQYF.